This T cell receptor beta chain was observed in a study of T cells in Graves' hyperthyroidism and ophthalmopathy. Template material for amplifying TCR beta CDR3 regions consisted of RNA transcripts. The study used the HTBI primer set for a first-round RT-PCR of the TCR CDR3. A single record per CDR3 protein comes from TCRdb applying MiXCR to the multiplex PCR reads. The profile shows around 560,000 distinct CDR3 sequences, roughly a sixth of them singletons. V was clipped by 5 bases and J by 5 bases, with 15 bases between them. CDR1 and CDR2 (germline): SEHNR, FQNEAQ (reference sequence). This CDR3 has 14 amino acids. This clonotype turned up a few times.

The genes are TRBV7-9 and TRBJ1-1; D not certain. The sample taken for sequencing was blood. This receptor was identified in a woman aged 18-29 years with Graves' hyperthyroidism. CDR3 sequence: CASSRELAGTEAFF. The CDR3 DNA reads as TGTGCCAGCAGCCGGGAGCTGGCGGGAACTGAAGCTTTCTTT. The complete variable domain, with remaining parts taken from reference TRBV7-9 and TRBJ1-1, reads DTGVSQNPRHKITKRGQNVTFRCDPISEHNRLYWYRQTLGQGPEFLTYFQNEAQLEKSRLLSDRFSAERPKGSFSTLEIQRTEQGDSAMYLCASSRELAGTEAFFGQGTRLTVV.